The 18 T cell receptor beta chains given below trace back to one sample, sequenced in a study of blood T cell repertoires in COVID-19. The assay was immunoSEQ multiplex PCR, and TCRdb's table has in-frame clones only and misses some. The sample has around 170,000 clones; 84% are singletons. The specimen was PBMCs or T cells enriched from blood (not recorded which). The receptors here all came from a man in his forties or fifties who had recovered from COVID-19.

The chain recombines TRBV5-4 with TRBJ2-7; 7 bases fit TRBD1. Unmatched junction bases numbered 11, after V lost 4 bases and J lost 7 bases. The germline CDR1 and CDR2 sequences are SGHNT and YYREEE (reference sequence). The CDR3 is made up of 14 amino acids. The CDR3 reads CASSKWDRETEQYF. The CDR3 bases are TGTGCCAGCAGCAAGTGGGACAGAGAAACGGAGCAGTACTTC.

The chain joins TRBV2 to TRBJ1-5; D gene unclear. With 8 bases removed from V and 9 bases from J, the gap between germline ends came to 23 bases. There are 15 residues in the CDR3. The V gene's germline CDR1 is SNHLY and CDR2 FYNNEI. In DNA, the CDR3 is TGTGCCAGCTCCACCCCGGGTCAGCCGCGAGGGCCCCAGCATTTT. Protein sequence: CASSTPGQPRGPQHF.

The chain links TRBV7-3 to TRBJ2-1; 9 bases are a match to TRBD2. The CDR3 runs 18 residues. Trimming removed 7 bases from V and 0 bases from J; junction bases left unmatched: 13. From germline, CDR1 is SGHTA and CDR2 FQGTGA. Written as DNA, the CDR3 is TGTGCCAGCACCCTAAGGGCGGGGGGGCCGGACTCCTACAATGAGCAGTTCTTC. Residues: CASTLRAGGPDSYNEQFF.

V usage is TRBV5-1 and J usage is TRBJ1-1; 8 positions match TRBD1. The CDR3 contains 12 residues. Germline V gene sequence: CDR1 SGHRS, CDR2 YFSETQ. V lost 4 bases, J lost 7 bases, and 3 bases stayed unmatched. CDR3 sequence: CASSKDRGEAFF. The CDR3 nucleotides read TGCGCCAGCAGCAAAGACAGGGGTGAAGCTTTCTTT.

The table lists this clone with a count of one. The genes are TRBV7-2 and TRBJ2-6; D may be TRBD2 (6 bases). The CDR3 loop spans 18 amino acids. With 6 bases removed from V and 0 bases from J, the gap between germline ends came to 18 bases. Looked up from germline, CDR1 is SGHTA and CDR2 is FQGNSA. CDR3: CASSTRERVISGANVLTF. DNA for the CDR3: TGTGCCAGCAGTACCCGGGAGAGAGTCATCTCTGGGGCCAACGTCCTGACTTTC.

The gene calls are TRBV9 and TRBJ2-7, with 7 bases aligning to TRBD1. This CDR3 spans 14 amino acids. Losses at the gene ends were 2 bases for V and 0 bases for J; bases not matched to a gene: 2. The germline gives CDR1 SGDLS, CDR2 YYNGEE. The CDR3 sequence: CASSVGTVSYEQYF. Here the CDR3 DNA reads TGTGCCAGCAGCGTTGGGACAGTCTCCTACGAGCAGTACTTC.

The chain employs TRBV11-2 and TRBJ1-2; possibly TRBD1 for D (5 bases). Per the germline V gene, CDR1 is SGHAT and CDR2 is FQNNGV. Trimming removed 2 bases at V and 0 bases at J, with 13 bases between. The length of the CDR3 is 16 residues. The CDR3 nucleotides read TGTGCCAGCAGCTTAAATCAGGGTGGGGCTAACTATGGCTACACCTTC. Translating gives CASSLNQGGANYGYTF.

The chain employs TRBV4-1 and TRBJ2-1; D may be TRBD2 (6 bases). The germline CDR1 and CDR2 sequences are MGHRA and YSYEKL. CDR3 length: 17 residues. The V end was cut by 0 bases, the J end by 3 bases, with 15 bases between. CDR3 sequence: CASSQELGTSIYNEQFF. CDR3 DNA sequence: TGCGCCAGCAGCCAAGAGTTGGGGACTTCTATCTACAATGAGCAGTTCTTC.

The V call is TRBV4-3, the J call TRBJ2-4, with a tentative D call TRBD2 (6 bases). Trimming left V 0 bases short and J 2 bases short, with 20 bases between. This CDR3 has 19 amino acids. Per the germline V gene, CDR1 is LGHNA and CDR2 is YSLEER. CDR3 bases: TGCGCCAGCAGCCAAGAGGGAATTATAGGAGGGACCACCAAAAACATTCAGTACTTC. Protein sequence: CASSQEGIIGGTTKNIQYF.

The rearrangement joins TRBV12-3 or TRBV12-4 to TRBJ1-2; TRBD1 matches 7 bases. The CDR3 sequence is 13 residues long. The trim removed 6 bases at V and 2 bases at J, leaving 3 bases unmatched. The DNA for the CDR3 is TGTGCCAGCAGCACACAGGGGAACTATGGCTACACCTTC. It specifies CASSTQGNYGYTF.

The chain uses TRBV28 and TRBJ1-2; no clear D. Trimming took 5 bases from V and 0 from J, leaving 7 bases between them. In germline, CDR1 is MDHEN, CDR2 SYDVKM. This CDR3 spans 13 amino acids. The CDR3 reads CASSRTANYGYTF. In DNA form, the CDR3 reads TGTGCCAGCAGTCGAACAGCTAACTATGGCTACACCTTC.

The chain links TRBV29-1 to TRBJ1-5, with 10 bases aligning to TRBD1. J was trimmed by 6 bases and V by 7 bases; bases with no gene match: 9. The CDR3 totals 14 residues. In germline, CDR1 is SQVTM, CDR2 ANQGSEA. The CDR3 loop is CSASLRDRGQPQHF. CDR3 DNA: TGCAGCGCCAGCCTCCGGGACAGGGGTCAGCCCCAGCATTTT. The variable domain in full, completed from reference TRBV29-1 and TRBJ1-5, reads SAVISQKPSRDICQRGTSLTIQCQVDSQVTMMFWYRQQPGQSLTLIATANQGSEATYESGFVIDKFPISRPNLTFSTLTVSNMSPEDSSIYLCSASLRDRGQPQHFGDGTRLSIL.

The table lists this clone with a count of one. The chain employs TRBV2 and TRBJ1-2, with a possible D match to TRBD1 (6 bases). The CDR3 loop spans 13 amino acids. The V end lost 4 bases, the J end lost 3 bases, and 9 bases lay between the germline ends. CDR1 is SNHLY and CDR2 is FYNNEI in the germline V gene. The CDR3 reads CASSVWTDYGYTF. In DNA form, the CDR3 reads TGTGCCAGCAGTGTTTGGACAGACTATGGCTACACCTTC.

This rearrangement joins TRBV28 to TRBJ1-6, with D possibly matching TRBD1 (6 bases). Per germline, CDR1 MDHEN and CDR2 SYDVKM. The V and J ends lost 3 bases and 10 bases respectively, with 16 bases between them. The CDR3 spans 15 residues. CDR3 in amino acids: CASSFYRAGGSPLHF. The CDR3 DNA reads TGTGCCAGCAGTTTTTACAGGGCAGGAGGATCACCCCTCCACTTT.

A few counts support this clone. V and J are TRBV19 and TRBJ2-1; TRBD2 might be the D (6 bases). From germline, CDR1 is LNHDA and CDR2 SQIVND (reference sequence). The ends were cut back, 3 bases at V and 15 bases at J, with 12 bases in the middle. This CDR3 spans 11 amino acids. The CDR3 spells CASSIGGVWFF. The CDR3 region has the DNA TGTGCCAGTAGTATCGGCGGGGTGTGGTTCTTC.

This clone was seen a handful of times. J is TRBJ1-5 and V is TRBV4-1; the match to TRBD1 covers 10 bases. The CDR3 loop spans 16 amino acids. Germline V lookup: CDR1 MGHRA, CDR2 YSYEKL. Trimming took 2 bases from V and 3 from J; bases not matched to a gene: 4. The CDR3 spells CASSQPGQGPNQPQHF. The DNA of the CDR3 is TGCGCCAGCAGCCAACCGGGACAGGGGCCCAATCAGCCCCAGCATTTT.

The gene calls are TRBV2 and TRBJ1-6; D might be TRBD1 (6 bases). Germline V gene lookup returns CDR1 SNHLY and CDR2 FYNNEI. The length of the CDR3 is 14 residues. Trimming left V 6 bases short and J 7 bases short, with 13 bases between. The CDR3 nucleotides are TGTGCCAGCAGGTTGACAGGTCAGAATTCACCCCTCCACTTT. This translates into CASRLTGQNSPLHF.

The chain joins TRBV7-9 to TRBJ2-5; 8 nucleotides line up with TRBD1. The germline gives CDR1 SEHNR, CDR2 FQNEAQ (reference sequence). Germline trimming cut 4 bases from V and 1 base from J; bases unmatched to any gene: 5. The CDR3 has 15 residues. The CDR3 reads CASSYLTGGQETQYF. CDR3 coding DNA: TGTGCCAGCAGCTACCTAACAGGGGGCCAAGAGACCCAGTACTTC.